This is a list of T cell receptor beta chains from one sample in a study of blood T cell repertoires in COVID-19. Sequencing used immunoSEQ multiplex PCR; TCRdb keeps in-frame clones, though not all of them. The profile shows fewer than 100,000 clones, about 89% of them singletons. The sequencing sample was made of peripheral blood. These receptors were collected from a human donor with acute or convalescent COVID-19. The donor label of this sample is uncertain. Each CDR3 is given with its conserved first and last residue. A D gene is named only where the DNA matches it firmly. Clone size is given for some rows only: seen once, a few or many times, or a class if the clone is expanded.

d_gene | j_gene | len | v_gene | abundance | CDR3nt | CDR3aa
NA | TRBJ2-2 | 13 | TRBV10-1 | NA | TGCGCGTCTAAGGGGGAGAACACCGGGGAGCTGTTTTTT | CASKGENTGELFF
NA | TRBJ1-2 | 14 | TRBV6-5 | NA | TGTGCCAGCAGTCAGCAGGGGATCGCAAGTGGCTACACCTTC | CASSQQGIASGYTF
TRBD2 | TRBJ2-7 | 13 | TRBV12-3/TRBV12-4 | NA | TGTGCCAGCAGTTTCGGGGGGGCCTACGAGCAGTACTTC | CASSFGGAYEQYF
TRBD2 | TRBJ2-3 | 16 | TRBV7-6 | NA | TGTGCCAGCAGCTTAATTCCCCCCAGCGGGGCAAATACGCAGTATTTT | CASSLIPPSGANTQYF
NA | TRBJ1-5 | 15 | TRBV19 | NA | TGTGCCAGTAGTATTCAGGGGCCCTCGGGTAAAGCCCAGCATTTT | CASSIQGPSGKAQHF
TRBD2 | TRBJ2-1 | 14 | TRBV6-5 | medium-sized | TGTGCCAGCAGTCGTAGCGGGGGGTACAATGAGCAGTTCTTC | CASSRSGGYNEQFF
NA | TRBJ2-3 | 16 | TRBV7-3 | NA | TGTGCCAGCAGCCCCGCAGGCCTCGCTCGCACAGATACGCAGTATTTT | CASSPAGLARTDTQYF
NA | TRBJ2-1 | 14 | TRBV28 | NA | TGTGCCAGCAGTTTCCCCCATACAGGCAATGAGCAGTTCTTC | CASSFPHTGNEQFF
TRBD2 | TRBJ2-7 | 16 | TRBV18 | once | TGTGCCAGCTCACCACCGCGGACTAGCGTTCCCGCCGAGCAGTACTTC | CASSPPRTSVPAEQYF
NA | TRBJ2-7 | 14 | TRBV11-3 | NA | TGTGCCAGCAGCTTCGGGTTGGGGGGTAACGAGCAGTACTTC | CASSFGLGGNEQYF
NA | TRBJ2-7 | 16 | TRBV18 | once | TGTGCCAGCTCACGGACCGGGGCTCAAGGGGGTTACGAGCAGTACTTC | CASSRTGAQGGYEQYF
NA | TRBJ1-2 | 16 | TRBV11-3 | NA | TGTGCCAGCAGCTTAGGCTGGCAGCTAGCTAACTATGGCTACACCTTC | CASSLGWQLANYGYTF
NA | TRBJ1-2 | 13 | TRBV2 | NA | TGTGCCAGCAGTGTCCGGGGAGACTATGGCTACACCTTC | CASSVRGDYGYTF
NA | TRBJ2-5 | 15 | TRBV11-2 | NA | TGTGCCAGCAGCTTTCGGGGAGCCGCAATACAGACCCAGTACTTC | CASSFRGAAIQTQYF
NA | TRBJ1-2 | 14 | TRBV24-1 | NA | TGTGCCACCAGTGATCCAACAGTCAACTATGGCTACACCTTC | CATSDPTVNYGYTF
NA | TRBJ2-2 | 15 | TRBV18 | NA | TGTGCCAGCTCACCAGGGACACACCGTAACGGGGAGCTGTTTTTT | CASSPGTHRNGELFF
NA | TRBJ1-4 | 14 | TRBV27 | NA | TGTGCCAGCAGTGAATTGAGACAAGGCGAAAAACTGTTTTTT | CASSELRQGEKLFF
NA | TRBJ2-7 | 11 | TRBV25-1 | NA | TGTGCCAGCCGGGGTTGGCACGAGCAGTACTTC | CASRGWHEQYF
TRBD1 | TRBJ1-3 | 14 | TRBV2 | NA | TGTGCCAGCTGCCCGGACAGGGCTGGAAACACCATATATTTT | CASCPDRAGNTIYF
NA | TRBJ1-3 | 18 | TRBV4-3 | NA | TGCGCCAGCAGCCAAGAAGCCCGGGGAGCTAGCTCTGGAAACACCATATATTTT | CASSQEARGASSGNTIYF
TRBD1 | TRBJ2-7 | 13 | TRBV19 | NA | TGTGCCACCACGGGACAGGGAGCCTACGAGCAGTACTTC | CATTGQGAYEQYF
NA | TRBJ1-6 | 13 | TRBV6-5 | NA | TGTGCGACCTGGGACACGTTGAGTTCACCCCTCCACTTT | CATWDTLSSPLHF
TRBD1 | TRBJ2-4 | 16 | TRBV9 | NA | TGTGCCAGCAGCCCAGGACAGGAGCAGGCCAAAAACATTCAGTACTTC | CASSPGQEQAKNIQYF
NA | TRBJ2-7 | 16 | TRBV7-6 | NA | TGTGCCAGCAGCACTTTTTCAGGGGCCCTTACCTACGAGCAGTACTTC | CASSTFSGALTYEQYF
TRBD1 | TRBJ1-5 | 16 | TRBV19 | NA | TGTGCCAGTAGTATGATATTTTGGGACAGTTTTGGGCCCCAGCATTTT | CASSMIFWDSFGPQHF
NA | TRBJ1-2 | 12 | TRBV3-1/TRBV3-2 | NA | TGTGCCAGCAGCCAATGGAGCTATGGCTACACCTTC | CASSQWSYGYTF
TRBD1 | TRBJ2-7 | 14 | TRBV5-1 | NA | TGCGCCAGCAGTGGGGAGGACAGGGGGAGCGAGCAGTACTTC | CASSGEDRGSEQYF
NA | TRBJ1-1 | 15 | TRBV5-4 | NA | TGTGCCAGCAGCTTGCCGGGAACTACGCACACTGAAGCTTTCTTT | CASSLPGTTHTEAFF
TRBD1 | TRBJ1-4 | 15 | TRBV30 | once | TGTGCCTGGAGTGTACTAGGAGGGGGCCTGGGAAAACTGTTTTTT | CAWSVLGGGLGKLFF
TRBD2 | TRBJ2-5 | 16 | TRBV7-8 | NA | TGTGCCAGCAGCTTACGTAGCGGGGGGGCCGGGGAGACCCAGTACTTC | CASSLRSGGAGETQYF
TRBD2 | TRBJ2-7 | 17 | TRBV3-1/TRBV3-2 | few | TGTGCCAGCAGCCTTAGCCGACTAGCGGGGGGGATGATGGAGCAGTACTTC | CASSLSRLAGGMMEQYF
TRBD1 | TRBJ2-5 | 14 | TRBV27 | NA | TGTGCCAGCAGCCCCCAGGGGGTCTGGGAGACCCAGTACTTC | CASSPQGVWETQYF
TRBD1 | TRBJ2-1 | 14 | TRBV19 | NA | TGTGCCAGTAGTATAGGACAGGGAAGCAATGAGCAGTTCTTC | CASSIGQGSNEQFF
NA | TRBJ1-2 | 15 | TRBV6-1 | NA | TGTGCCAGCAGTGAAGATATGGGGACAAATTATGGCTACACCTTC | CASSEDMGTNYGYTF
TRBD1 | TRBJ2-3 | 16 | TRBV2 | NA | TGTGCCAGCAAGCCTTCGGCAGGGGGAAGCACAGATACGCAGTATTTT | CASKPSAGGSTDTQYF
TRBD1 | TRBJ1-1 | 13 | TRBV6-5 | NA | TGTGCCAGCAGCTTAGGATGGGACAGGCGAGCTTTCTTT | CASSLGWDRRAFF
TRBD1 | TRBJ1-6 | 15 | TRBV7-8 | NA | TGTGCCAGCAGCCGACAGGGATCCATTGATTCACCCCTCCACTTT | CASSRQGSIDSPLHF
TRBD1 | TRBJ1-2 | 12 | TRBV12-3/TRBV12-4 | NA | TGTGCCAGCACCCGACAGGGCTTTGGCTACACCTTC | CASTRQGFGYTF